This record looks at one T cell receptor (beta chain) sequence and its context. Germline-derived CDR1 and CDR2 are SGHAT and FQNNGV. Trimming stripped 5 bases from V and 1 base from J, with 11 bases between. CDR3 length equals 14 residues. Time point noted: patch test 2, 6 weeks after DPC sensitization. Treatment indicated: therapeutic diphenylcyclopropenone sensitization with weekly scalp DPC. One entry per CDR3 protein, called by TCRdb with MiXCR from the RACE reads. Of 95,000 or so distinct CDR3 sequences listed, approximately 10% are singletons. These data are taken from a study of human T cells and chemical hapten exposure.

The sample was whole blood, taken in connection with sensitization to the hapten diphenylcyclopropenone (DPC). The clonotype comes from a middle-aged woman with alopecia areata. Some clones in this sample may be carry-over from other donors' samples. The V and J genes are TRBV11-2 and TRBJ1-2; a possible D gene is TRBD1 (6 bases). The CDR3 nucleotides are TGTGCCAGCAGCCCAGGGGCTAGTAACTATGGCTACACCTTC. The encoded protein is CASSPGASNYGYTF.